Shown below are 30 T cell receptor beta chains from a single sample sequenced in a study of blood T cell repertoires in COVID-19 (TCRdb year 2020). Library method: the immunoSEQ multiplex PCR assay. TCRdb obtained this table from immuneACCESS and retained in-frame rearrangements with V and J assigned. These tables miss some clones; where compared with another copy, unresolved V genes account for less than half of the shortfall, and the remainder is unexplained. A total of 200,000 or so clones appear in this sample, roughly three quarters of them only once. Clones ranked in the top ten supply around 16% of the sample. Sequenced input: peripheral blood. The receptors come from a man aged 55 to 70 with active or convalescent COVID-19.

V is TRBV5-5 and J is TRBJ2-1; D is unresolved. Germline V gene lookup returns CDR1 SGHKS and CDR2 YYEKEE (reference sequence). This CDR3 contains 14 residues. Trimming took 0 bases from V and 5 from J, leaving 9 bases between them. CDR3 bases: TGTGCCAGCAGCTTGGCCCGGAGCGACAATGAGCAGTTCTTC. Its translation is CASSLARSDNEQFF.

The gene calls are TRBV7-6 and TRBJ2-3; 8 bases are a match to TRBD1. The CDR3 runs 15 residues. CDR1 is SGHVS and CDR2 is FNYEAQ in the germline V gene. Trimming cost V 4 bases and J 4 bases; bases outside gene matches: 7. CDR3 DNA sequence: TGTGCCAGCAGCTCTGGACAGGGAGAGGCAGATACGCAGTATTTT. As protein: CASSSGQGEADTQYF.

The CDR3 is CASSSGQGAYNEQFF. The CDR3 DNA is TGTGCCAGCAGTTCAGGACAGGGGGCCTACAATGAGCAGTTCTTC. This chain links TRBV28 with TRBJ2-1; 10 bases are shared with TRBD1. After removal of 4 bases from V and 2 bases from J, the junction contained 2 bases not matched to a gene. This CDR3 has 15 amino acids. CDR1 is MDHEN and CDR2 is SYDVKM in the germline V gene.

The rearrangement joins TRBV5-8 to TRBJ1-1; D unclear. Trimming took off 1 base at V and 5 bases at J, with 18 bases between the two ends. From germline, CDR1 is SGHTS and CDR2 YDEGEE. The CDR3 spans 16 residues. CDR3 in amino acids: CASSLNMAGSLTEAFF. The CDR3 DNA reads as TGTGCCAGCAGCTTGAATATGGCAGGAAGTTTAACTGAAGCTTTCTTT.

The chain joins TRBV11-2 to TRBJ2-6; D not resolved. From germline, CDR1 is SGHAT and CDR2 FQNNGV. V gave up 5 bases and J gave up 0 bases, with 8 bases separating them. CDR3 length equals 15 residues. The CDR3 DNA follows: TGTGCCAGCAGCCGCGACTTCTCTGGGGCCAACGTCCTGACTTTC. It specifies CASSRDFSGANVLTF.

The V gene is TRBV18, the J gene TRBJ2-3; the match to TRBD2 covers 8 bases. Unmatched junction bases numbered 9, after V lost 3 bases and J lost 4 bases. Germline CDR1 and CDR2: KGHSH and LQKENI. CDR3 length: 16 residues. The CDR3 DNA sequence: TGTGCCAGCTCACCCTTAAGCGGGAGTGTGGCAGATACGCAGTATTTT. Translating it yields CASSPLSGSVADTQYF.

This chain uses TRBV5-1 with TRBJ2-5; 9 positions match TRBD2. The CDR3 has 15 amino acids. Looked up from germline, CDR1 is SGHRS and CDR2 is YFSETQ. Trimming at V came to 2 bases and at J to 2 bases, leaving 4 bases not matched to a gene. The CDR3 loop is CASSFGAGGQETQYF. DNA for the CDR3: TGCGCCAGCAGCTTCGGGGCGGGGGGGCAAGAGACCCAGTACTTC.

The chain employs TRBV10-3 and TRBJ2-2, with D perhaps matching TRBD1 (6 bases). The CDR3 extends over 15 amino acids. V dropped 3 bases and J dropped 4 bases, with 12 bases sitting between them. CDR1 and CDR2 from the germline V gene are ENHRY and SYGVKD. In DNA form, the CDR3 reads TGTGCCATCAGTGACACTACAGGGTCCACCGGGGAGCTGTTTTTT. It translates to CAISDTTGSTGELFF.

J is TRBJ1-6 and V is TRBV27; 9 positions match TRBD1. CDR3 length: 19 amino acids. The junction had 12 bases not matched to a gene; V was cut back by 2 bases and J by 4 bases. Germline V gene data show CDR1 as MNHEY and CDR2 as SMNVEV (reference sequence). In DNA, the CDR3 is TGTGCCAGCAGTTTACAATCATCCGGGACAGGGTTATATAATTCACCCCTCCACTTT. It specifies CASSLQSSGTGLYNSPLHF.

The chain joins TRBV6-5 to TRBJ1-1; 9 nucleotides line up with TRBD1. With 10 bases clipped from V and 4 bases from J, the junction kept 7 bases outside the gene matches. This CDR3 spans 13 amino acids. The germline CDR1 and CDR2 sequences are MNHEY and SVGAGI. CDR3 loop: CATIQGAGTEAFF. The DNA of the CDR3 is TGTGCCACCATACAGGGGGCTGGCACTGAAGCTTTCTTT.

This clone was seen a handful of times. The gene calls are TRBV11-3 and TRBJ2-7; 7 bases are shared with TRBD1. From germline, CDR1 is SGHNT and CDR2 YENEEA. J lost 4 bases, V lost 5 bases, and 8 bases had no gene match. The CDR3 sequence is 14 residues long. CDR3 region: CASSATQGNYEQYF. For the CDR3, the DNA is TGTGCCAGCAGCGCCACACAGGGGAATTACGAGCAGTACTTC.

This clone was seen just once. The CDR3 is CASSPERDYGYTF. The CDR3 nucleotides read TGTGCCAGCTCTCCCGAAAGAGACTATGGCTACACCTTC. The rearrangement links TRBV18 to TRBJ1-2; D is unresolved. Trimming took off 6 bases at V and 3 bases at J, with 11 bases between the two ends. Looked up from germline, CDR1 is KGHSH and CDR2 is LQKENI. The CDR3 contains 13 residues.

The J gene is TRBJ2-1, the V gene TRBV27; TRBD2 matches at 8 bases. Germline V gene sequence: CDR1 MNHEY, CDR2 SMNVEV (reference sequence). The junction had 6 bases not matched to a gene; V was cut back by 5 bases and J by 6 bases. The CDR3 sequence is 14 residues long. The DNA of the CDR3 is TGTGCCAGCAGTCCCGGACTAGCTTCCAATGAGCAGTTCTTC. It specifies CASSPGLASNEQFF.

The V call is TRBV6-2 or TRBV6-3, the J call TRBJ2-5; 9 bases align to TRBD2. There are 16 residues in the CDR3. V was clipped by 2 bases and J by 0 bases; unmatched bases: 4. Per germline, CDR1 MNHEY and CDR2 SVGEGT. The CDR3 loop is CASSYASGKYQETQYF. In nucleotides, the CDR3 is TGTGCCAGCAGTTACGCTAGCGGGAAGTACCAAGAGACCCAGTACTTC.

The V gene is TRBV5-6, the J gene TRBJ2-3, with 7 bases lining up with TRBD2. The length of the CDR3 is 14 residues. The ends lost 1 base at V and 9 bases at J; junction bases unmatched: 8. The germline V gene has CDR1 SGHDT and CDR2 YYEEEE. In nucleotides, the CDR3 is TGTGCCAGCAGCTTGTCCGGGGGGTTTGTCACGCAGTATTTT. The encoded protein is CASSLSGGFVTQYF.

The chain is built from TRBV2 and TRBJ2-2, with 8 bases matching TRBD1. Trimming at V came to 7 bases and at J to 6 bases, leaving 7 bases not matched to a gene. The CDR3 is 14 residues long. Germline CDR1 and CDR2: SNHLY and FYNNEI. CDR3 sequence reads: CASTLTGVSGELFF. The CDR3 DNA sequence: TGTGCCAGCACTTTGACAGGGGTTTCCGGGGAGCTGTTTTTT.

V gene TRBV30 combines with J gene TRBJ1-5, with a weak D call TRBD1 (6 bases). Deletions cut 3 bases from V and 3 bases from J, with 9 bases between. Germline CDR1 is GTSNPN and CDR2 is SVGIG (reference sequence). CDR3 length: 13 amino acids. Written as DNA, the CDR3 is TGTGCCTGGAGCGGACAGCCCAATCAGCCCCAGCATTTT. Its protein is CAWSGQPNQPQHF. Drawing the rest from reference TRBV30 and TRBJ1-5, the complete variable domain is SQTIHQWPATLVQPVGSPLSLECTVEGTSNPNLYWYRQAAGRGLQLLFYSVGIGQISSEVPQNLSASRPQDRQFILSSKKLLLSDSGFYLCAWSGQPNQPQHFGDGTRLSIL.

The chain combines TRBV4-2 with TRBJ2-1; no reliable D call. Germline values: CDR1 LGHNA, CDR2 YNFKEQ. CDR3 length equals 13 residues. V shed 0 bases and J shed 5 bases, with 5 bases lying between them. For the CDR3, the DNA is TGTGCCAGCAGCCAAGACCAAAACAATGAGCAGTTCTTC. Translating gives CASSQDQNNEQFF.

The J gene is TRBJ2-5, the V gene TRBV25-1, with TRBD1 matching 10 bases. V was clipped by 7 bases and J by 7 bases; unmatched bases: 3. CDR1 and CDR2 (germline): MGHDK, SYGVNS. CDR3 length equals 12 residues. CDR3 nucleotide sequence: TGTGCCAGCACCGGACAGGGGGTGACCCAGTACTTC. Translation: CASTGQGVTQYF.

The chain employs TRBV10-3 and TRBJ2-5; the D is unclear. The ends were cut back, 0 bases at V and 4 bases at J, with 18 bases in the middle. The germline V gene encodes CDR1 ENHRY and CDR2 SYGVKD. The CDR3 is 17 residues long. The CDR3 DNA reads TGTGCCATCAGTGAGTCGCGGCCCCCGGATGTGGCAGAGACCCAGTACTTC. Protein product: CAISESRPPDVAETQYF.

The chain joins TRBV5-1 to TRBJ2-1, with 11 positions matching TRBD2. Germline V gives CDR1 SGHRS, CDR2 YFSETQ. The CDR3 is 13 residues long. J lost 9 bases, V lost 2 bases, and 1 base had no gene match. CDR3: CASSFSGRVEQFF. The CDR3 region has the DNA TGCGCCAGCAGCTTTAGCGGGAGGGTTGAGCAGTTCTTC.

The V and J genes are TRBV5-1 and TRBJ1-1; D remains unclear. CDR3 length: 13 amino acids. Germline loops: CDR1 SGHRS, CDR2 YFSETQ. Trimming removed 5 bases from V and 1 base from J, with 9 bases in between. The DNA of the CDR3 is TGCGCCAGCAGGACCGACACGAACACTGAAGCTTTCTTT. The encoded protein is CASRTDTNTEAFF.

This sequence joins TRBV30 and TRBJ2-5; no reliable D call. Germline-derived CDR1 and CDR2 are GTSNPN and SVGIG (reference sequence). The CDR3 spans 12 residues. V was shortened by 5 bases and J by 5 bases, with 12 bases between the two germline ends. In DNA form, the CDR3 reads TGTGCCTGGGCGAGTCGAGCGGAGACCCAGTACTTC. It encodes CAWASRAETQYF.

Worth noting for this clone: The sample carries other DNA sequences with the same CDR3. The chain joins TRBV9 to TRBJ2-7; 8 nucleotides line up with TRBD2. The CDR3 consists of 16 residues. Unmatched junction bases numbered 6, after V lost 0 bases and J lost 1 base. Germline values: CDR1 SGDLS, CDR2 YYNGEE. The CDR3 sequence: CASSVDAGGPSYEQYF. The CDR3 bases are TGTGCCAGCAGCGTAGACGCGGGAGGCCCTTCCTACGAGCAGTACTTC.

The V and J genes are TRBV19 and TRBJ2-1, with TRBD2 identical over 9 bases. The V gene's germline CDR1 is LNHDA and CDR2 SQIVND (reference sequence). This CDR3 is 15 amino acids long. V was clipped by 6 bases and J by 7 bases; unmatched bases: 10. The CDR3 nucleotides read TGTGCCAGTAGCCCGTTAGCGGGAGAGCGTAATGAGCAGTTCTTC. Its protein is CASSPLAGERNEQFF.

The CDR3 coding sequence is TGTGCCAGCACCGAGACAGGGGGACCAGAGACCCAGTACTTC. It specifies CASTETGGPETQYF. V gene TRBV5-5 combines with J gene TRBJ2-5, with 9 bases fitting TRBD1. Trimming cost V 6 bases and J 4 bases; bases outside gene matches: 7. In germline, CDR1 is SGHKS, CDR2 YYEKEE (reference sequence). The CDR3 loop spans 14 amino acids. Together with reference TRBV5-5 and TRBJ2-5, the CDR3 gives the full variable domain: DAGVTQSPTHLIKTRGQQVTLRCSPISGHKSVSWYQQVLGQGPQFIFQYYEKEERGRGNFPDRFSARQFPNYSSELNVNALLLGDSALYLCASTETGGPETQYFGPGTRLLVL.

This sequence joins TRBV5-1 and TRBJ1-3; D not resolved. This CDR3 is 17 amino acids long. The V end was cut by 4 bases, the J end by 1 base, with 18 bases between. Looked up from germline, CDR1 is SGHRS and CDR2 is YFSETQ. The CDR3 DNA is TGCGCCAGCAGCCTGTCACTGACACCCAGATCTGGAAACACCATATATTTT. Translation gives CASSLSLTPRSGNTIYF.

The rearrangement uses TRBV5-6 and TRBJ1-2; 7 positions match TRBD1. The V gene's germline CDR1 is SGHDT and CDR2 YYEEEE. V shed 2 bases and J 7 bases; nucleotides not matched to a gene: 8. CDR3 length: 14 amino acids. This chain's CDR3 is CASSFTRTGGGYTF. For the CDR3, the DNA is TGTGCCAGCAGCTTCACCCGGACAGGTGGTGGCTACACCTTC.

The chain is built from TRBV19 and TRBJ2-7, with TRBD2 as a possible D gene (6 bases). This CDR3 is 14 amino acids long. The V gene lost 4 bases and the J gene lost 7 bases, with 17 bases spanning the gap. Germline CDR1 is LNHDA and CDR2 is SQIVND (reference sequence). The DNA for the CDR3 is TGTGCCAGTAGTACCCGCGGGGTCGGGTCAGAGCAGTACTTC. Residues: CASSTRGVGSEQYF.

The V call is TRBV7-2, the J call TRBJ1-3, with TRBD1 as a possible D gene (5 bases). The CDR3 is 14 residues long. CDR1 and CDR2 (germline): SGHTA, FQGNSA. The V gene lost 6 bases and the J gene lost 0 bases, with 9 bases spanning the gap. The CDR3 loop is CASSYTGSGNTIYF. DNA for the CDR3: TGTGCCAGCAGTTATACAGGCTCTGGAAACACCATATATTTT.